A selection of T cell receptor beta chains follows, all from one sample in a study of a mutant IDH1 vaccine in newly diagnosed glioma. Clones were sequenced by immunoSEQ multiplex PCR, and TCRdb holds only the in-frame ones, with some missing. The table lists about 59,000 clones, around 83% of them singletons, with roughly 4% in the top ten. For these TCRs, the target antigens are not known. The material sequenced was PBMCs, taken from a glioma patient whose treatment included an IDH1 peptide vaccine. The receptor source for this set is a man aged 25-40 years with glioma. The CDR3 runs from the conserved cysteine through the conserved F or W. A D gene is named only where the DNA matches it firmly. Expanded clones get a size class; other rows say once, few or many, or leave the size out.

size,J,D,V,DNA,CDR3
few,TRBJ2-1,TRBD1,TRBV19,TGTGCCAGTAGTCAGAGGACAGGCGAGCAGTTCTTC,CASSQRTGEQFF
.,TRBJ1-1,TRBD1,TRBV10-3,TGTGCCAGACGACAGGGGTTGAACACTGAAGCTTTCTTT,CARRQGLNTEAFF
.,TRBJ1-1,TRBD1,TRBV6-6,TGTGCCAGCAGTTACCGGGGACAGGGAAGCGAAGCTTTCTTT,CASSYRGQGSEAFF
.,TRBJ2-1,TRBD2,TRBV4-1,TGCGCCAGCAGCCAAGATCGGACTAGCGGGGTGGCCGGTGAGCAGTTCTTC,CASSQDRTSGVAGEQFF
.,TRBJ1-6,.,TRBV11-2,TGTGCCAGCAGCTCCGAGTGGGGGAAAAATTCACCCCTCCACTTT,CASSSEWGKNSPLHF
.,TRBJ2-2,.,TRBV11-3,TGTGCCAGCAGCCTGGACAGGAACACCGGGGAGCTGTTTTTT,CASSLDRNTGELFF
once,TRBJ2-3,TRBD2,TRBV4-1,TGCGCCAGCAGCCAAGATCGAGTAGCGGGGGGGACAGATACGCAGTATTTT,CASSQDRVAGGTDTQYF
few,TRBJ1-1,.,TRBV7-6,TGTGCCAGCAGCCCAGCTGGGGGGACTGAAGCTTTCTTT,CASSPAGGTEAFF
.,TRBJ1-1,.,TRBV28,TGTGCCAGCAGTTGGGGGGGGACTGAAGCTTTCTTT,CASSWGGTEAFF
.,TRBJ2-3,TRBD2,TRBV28,TGTGCCAGCAGATCTGCCAACCCGGGACTAGCGGGGGATAGCACAGATACGCAGTATTTT,CASRSANPGLAGDSTDTQYF
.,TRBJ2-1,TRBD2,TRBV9,TGTGCCAGCAGCGTAGGAGCGGGGGGATCAAATGAGCAGTTCTTC,CASSVGAGGSNEQFF
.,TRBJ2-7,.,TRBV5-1,TGCGCCAGCTCATCGGGGGCCTCAGGGACAGACGAGCAGTACTTC,CASSSGASGTDEQYF
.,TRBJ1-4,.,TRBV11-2,TGTGCCAGCAGTCTACCGGGACGGATGAATGAAAAACTGTTTTTT,CASSLPGRMNEKLFF
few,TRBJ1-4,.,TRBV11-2,TGTGCCAGCAGCCGCTCGAGATCCTGGGAAAAACTGTTTTTT,CASSRSRSWEKLFF
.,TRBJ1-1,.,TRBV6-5,TGTGCCAGCAGTTATGCCTACCGTAACACTGAAGCTTTCTTT,CASSYAYRNTEAFF
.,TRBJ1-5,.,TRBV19,TGTGCCAGTCATTCGGATCTCTATCAGCCCCAGCATTTT,CASHSDLYQPQHF
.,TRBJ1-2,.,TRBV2,TGTGCCAGCAGTGAAGAAGGGGATTATGGCTACACCTTC,CASSEEGDYGYTF
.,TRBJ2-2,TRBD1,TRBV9,TGTGCCAGCAGCGGGGACAGGAGATACACCGGGGAGCTGTTTTTT,CASSGDRRYTGELFF
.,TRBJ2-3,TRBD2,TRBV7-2,TGTGCCAGCAGCTTACTTCCCGAGACTAGCGGGGTGACAGATACGCAGTATTTT,CASSLLPETSGVTDTQYF
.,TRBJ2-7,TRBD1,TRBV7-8,TGTGCCAGCAGCCTCGGGACAGGGGGGACTAACTCCTACGAGCAGTACTTC,CASSLGTGGTNSYEQYF
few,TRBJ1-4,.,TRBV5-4,TGTGCCAGCAGCGTCTCGGGAAAGGGGCATGAAAAACTGTTTTTT,CASSVSGKGHEKLFF
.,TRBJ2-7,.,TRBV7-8,TGTGCCAGCAGCCGGACAGACCACTACGAGCAGTACTTC,CASSRTDHYEQYF
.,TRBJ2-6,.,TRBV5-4,TGTGCCAGCAGCTCGACAGCTCCTGGGGCCAACGTCCTGACTTTC,CASSSTAPGANVLTF
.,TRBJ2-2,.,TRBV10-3,TGTGCCATCAGTGATGCAGGGGACACCGGGGAGCTGTTTTTT,CAISDAGDTGELFF
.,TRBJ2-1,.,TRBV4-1,TGCGCCAGCAGCCCCGGGGGGCAGTACAATGAGCAGTTCTTC,CASSPGGQYNEQFF
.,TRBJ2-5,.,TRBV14,TGTGCCAGCAGCCGGCAAGGGGTAGAGACCCAGTACTTC,CASSRQGVETQYF
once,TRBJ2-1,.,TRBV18,TGTGCCAGCTCACCACCGATCGGGACCCTCTCCTACAATGAGCAGTTCTTC,CASSPPIGTLSYNEQFF
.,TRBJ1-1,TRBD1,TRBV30,TGTGCCTGGAGTTTATTCGAGGGACAGGGACGCACTGAAGCTTTCTTT,CAWSLFEGQGRTEAFF
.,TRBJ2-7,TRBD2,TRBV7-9,TGTGCCAGCAGCCCACCAGCGGGGGGCAGACACGAGCAGTACTTC,CASSPPAGGRHEQYF
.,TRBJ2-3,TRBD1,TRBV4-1,TGCGCCAGCAGCCAAAGATTAACAGGGGCCAGCACAGATACGCAGTATTTT,CASSQRLTGASTDTQYF
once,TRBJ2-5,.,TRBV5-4,TGTGCCAGCAGCTTGGGGTGGGCTGGAAGGGGTATCGGAGAGACCCAGTACTTC,CASSLGWAGRGIGETQYF
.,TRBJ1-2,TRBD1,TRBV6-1,TGTGCCAGCAGTGGACGGACAGGGGGTTCTAACTATGGCTACACCTTC,CASSGRTGGSNYGYTF
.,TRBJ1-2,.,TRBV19,TGTGCCAGTAGTATCGACCCGATTCTAGCTGGTGGCTACACCTTC,CASSIDPILAGGYTF
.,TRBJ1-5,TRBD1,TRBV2,TGTGCCAGCAAACCCCAGGGGGTGGTTCAGCCCCAGCATTTT,CASKPQGVVQPQHF
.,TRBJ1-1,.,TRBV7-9,TGTGCCAGCAGCCAGGCAGTGAACGAAGCTTTCTTT,CASSQAVNEAFF
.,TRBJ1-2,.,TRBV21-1,TGTGCCAGCAGCAAAGCGCTACTACAGGCGCCCTACTATGGCTACACCTTC,CASSKALLQAPYYGYTF
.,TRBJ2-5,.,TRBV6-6,TGTGCCAGCAGTTACGGCAGGGGGGTGGTGGGAGAGACCCAGTACTTC,CASSYGRGVVGETQYF
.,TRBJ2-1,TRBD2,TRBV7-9,TGTGCCAGCAGCAGGACTAGCGGGGGGGCTCGGAATGAGCAGTTCTTC,CASSRTSGGARNEQFF
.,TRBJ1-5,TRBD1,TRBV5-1,TGCGCCAGCAGCCCGACAGGGTCGCAGCCCCAGCATTTT,CASSPTGSQPQHF
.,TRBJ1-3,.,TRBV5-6,TGTGCCAGCACTCTCTGGGGGGGCTCTGGAAACACCATATATTTT,CASTLWGGSGNTIYF
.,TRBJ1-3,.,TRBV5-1,TGCGCCAGCAGCTTGAATCGGATTACAGGGAACGGAAACACCATATATTTT,CASSLNRITGNGNTIYF
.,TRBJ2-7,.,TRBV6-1,TGTGCCAGCCGGACCCAAACAGGGAACGCCTACGAGCAGTACTTC,CASRTQTGNAYEQYF